The 26 T cell receptor beta chains presented below share a single source sample, sequenced in a study of T cells in localized non-small cell lung cancer. Sequencing used immunoSEQ multiplex PCR; TCRdb keeps in-frame clones, though not all of them. The data contain nearly 40,000 clones, more than 75% of them seen just once; the ten biggest clones take up around 3.7%. Sequenced material: peripheral blood, taken before any cancer treatment. The receptors originated from a man aged 18-55 years with stage I lung adenocarcinoma.

The V call is TRBV30, the J call TRBJ1-4; a weak D match, TRBD1 (6 bases). Germline V gene sequence: CDR1 GTSNPN, CDR2 SVGIG (reference sequence). The V end lost 3 bases, the J end lost 7 bases, and 18 bases lay between the germline ends. The CDR3 has 15 residues. CDR3 region: CAWRMGGREGEKLFF. The CDR3 DNA is TGTGCCTGGAGAATGGGGGGGCGAGAGGGTGAAAAACTGTTTTTT.

The V and J genes are TRBV4-2 and TRBJ1-2, with D perhaps matching TRBD1 (6 bases). Trimming cost V 4 bases and J 1 base, with 19 bases left between them. Germline CDR1 reads LGHNA; CDR2 reads YNFKEQ. CDR3 length equals 17 residues. The CDR3, as DNA: TGTGCCAGCAGCCTTTATCAGGGACAATTGTATAACTATGGCTACACCTTC. Protein product: CASSLYQGQLYNYGYTF.

V is TRBV21-1 and J is TRBJ1-2; TRBD1, the D gene given by the table, was not confirmed from the DNA. TRBV21-1 is termed a pseudogene. This CDR3 region has 16 residues. CDR3 loop: CASSTNGQGPNYGYTF. The CDR3 DNA reads TGTGCCAGCAGCACAAACGGGCAGGGCCCTAACTATGGCTACACCTTC.

The CDR3 DNA is TGCGCCAGCAGCCAATTCGTGGGTAACAGCTATGGCTACACCTTC. This encodes CASSQFVGNSYGYTF. The J gene is TRBJ1-2, the V gene TRBV4-1, with D uncertain. V lost 2 bases and J 4 bases, leaving 14 bases between the germline ends. This CDR3 is 15 amino acids long. Germline V lookup: CDR1 MGHRA, CDR2 YSYEKL.

The genes are TRBV7-2 and TRBJ1-5, with D hard to call. The CDR3 totals 14 residues. Germline V gene sequence: CDR1 SGHTA, CDR2 FQGNSA. Trimming took 0 bases from V and 7 from J, leaving 10 bases between them. CDR3 in amino acids: CASSLATYGQPQHF. The CDR3 coding sequence is TGTGCCAGCAGCTTAGCTACCTACGGCCAGCCCCAGCATTTT.

This chain uses TRBV5-1 with TRBJ2-6; D may match TRBD1 or TRBD2 (5 bases each). V was pared by 3 bases and J by 10 bases, with 20 bases between. Germline CDR1 and CDR2: SGHRS and YFSETQ. The CDR3 runs to 16 residues. Here the CDR3 reads CASSSSYGGTGNVLTF. The CDR3 DNA sequence: TGCGCCAGCAGCTCCTCTTATGGGGGTACGGGGAACGTCCTGACTTTC.

Comment on this clone: At one of its ends the junction is not consistent with the germline gene, which may arise from a read error. The sample has other DNA sequences that encode this CDR3 too. The chain combines TRBV19 with TRBJ1-5; tentatively, D is TRBD1 (6 bases). There are 15 residues in the CDR3. The V gene's germline CDR1 is LNHDA and CDR2 SQIVND (reference sequence). In DNA form, the CDR3 reads TGCGCCAGTACCGGAACCCGACAGGTCGCTCAGCCCCAGCATTTT. Encoded protein: CASTGTRQVAQPQHF.

The chain couples TRBV19 to TRBJ1-1; D is perhaps TRBD1 (6 bases). The germline V and J ends were trimmed by 5 bases and 1 base, with 8 bases remaining between them. Germline lookup yields CDR1 LNHDA and CDR2 SQIVND (reference sequence). There are 13 residues in the CDR3. The CDR3 here is CASSGGQNTEAFF. The CDR3 region has the DNA TGTGCCAGTAGTGGGGGACAGAACACTGAAGCTTTCTTT.

The rearrangement uses TRBV7-2 and TRBJ2-5; 12 bases agree with TRBD2. The CDR3 consists of 15 residues. Trimming removed 6 bases from V and 5 bases from J; junction bases left unmatched: 7. Germline V gives CDR1 SGHTA, CDR2 FQGNSA. Here the CDR3 reads CASSELAGGWETQYF. CDR3 in DNA: TGTGCCAGCAGTGAACTAGCGGGGGGTTGGGAGACCCAGTACTTC.

The chain recombines TRBV7-9 with TRBJ1-3; D remains unclear. Between the trimmed V and J ends, which lost 9 bases and 4 bases, there was a span of 16 bases. The length of the CDR3 is 14 residues. Germline V gives CDR1 SEHNR, CDR2 FQNEAQ (reference sequence). The CDR3 DNA is TGTGCCAGTAGCCAAATTCGAGGAGGAAACACCATATATTTT. This codes for CASSQIRGGNTIYF.

V is TRBV19 and J is TRBJ1-3, with D maybe TRBD1 (5 bases). The CDR3 covers 13 residues. The V gene's germline CDR1 is LNHDA and CDR2 SQIVND (reference sequence). V was pared by 5 bases and J by 4 bases, with 9 bases between. The CDR3 loop is CASSEGAGNTIYF. The CDR3 DNA follows: TGTGCCAGTAGTGAAGGGGCCGGAAACACCATATATTTT. The whole variable domain, filled in from reference TRBV19 and TRBJ1-3, reads DGGITQSPKYLFRKEGQNVTLSCEQNLNHDAMYWYRQDPGQGLRLIYYSQIVNDFQKGDIAEGYSVSREKKESFPLTVTSAQKNPTAFYLCASSEGAGNTIYFGEGSWLTVV.

The chain employs TRBV30 and TRBJ2-3, with 10 bases aligning to TRBD1. The germline V gene encodes CDR1 GTSNPN and CDR2 SVGIG (reference sequence). The junction had 4 bases not matched to a gene; V was cut back by 1 base and J by 3 bases. There are 15 residues in the CDR3. The CDR3 sequence is CAWSEGQGPTDTQYF. CDR3 DNA: TGTGCCTGGAGTGAGGGACAGGGGCCAACAGATACGCAGTATTTT. Full variable domain (remainder filled in from reference TRBV30 and TRBJ2-3): SQTIHQWPATLVQPVGSPLSLECTVEGTSNPNLYWYRQAAGRGLQLLFYSVGIGQISSEVPQNLSASRPQDRQFILSSKKLLLSDSGFYLCAWSEGQGPTDTQYFGPGTRLTVL.

The chain couples TRBV6-1 to TRBJ2-7; D gene unclear. This CDR3 is built from 12 residues. Germline V gene lookup returns CDR1 MNHNS and CDR2 SASEGT. The V end was cut by 7 bases, the J end by 1 base, with 8 bases between. The CDR3 nucleotides read TGTGCCAGCACCGCCACATCCTACGAGCAGTACTTC. The encoded protein is CASTATSYEQYF.

This clone rates as medium-sized. The J gene is TRBJ2-5, the V gene TRBV5-1, with unresolved D. This CDR3 is 13 amino acids long. The germline V and J ends were trimmed by 5 bases and 3 bases, with 11 bases remaining between them. The germline gives CDR1 SGHRS, CDR2 YFSETQ. As DNA, the CDR3 is TGCGCCAGCAGTTTCTCTGTCAAAGAGACCCAGTACTTC. This codes for CASSFSVKETQYF.

The chain is built from TRBV18 and TRBJ1-1, with D tentatively TRBD1 (5 bases). Germline V gives CDR1 KGHSH, CDR2 LQKENI. Trimming shortened V by 8 bases and J by 1 base, and 5 bases separated the two germline ends. The CDR3 is 11 residues long. The CDR3 bases are TGTGCCAGCAGGGGGAACACTGAAGCTTTCTTT. Translation gives CASRGNTEAFF.

The rearrangement joins TRBV18 to TRBJ1-2; maybe TRBD1 (6 bases). This CDR3 is 12 amino acids long. The V end was cut by 3 bases, the J end by 5 bases, with 7 bases between. Per the germline V gene, CDR1 is KGHSH and CDR2 is LQKENI. CDR3 DNA sequence: TGTGCCAGCTCACCGGACAGTTATGGCTACACCTTC. Amino acid sequence: CASSPDSYGYTF.

J is TRBJ2-3 and V is TRBV10-3; 7 nucleotides align to TRBD2. CDR3 length: 16 amino acids. Per germline, CDR1 ENHRY and CDR2 SYGVKD. V was clipped by 3 bases and J by 2 bases; unmatched bases: 8. The CDR3 nucleotides read TGTGCCATCAGTGATAGGAGCGGGGCTCCCACAGATACGCAGTATTTT. Protein: CAISDRSGAPTDTQYF.

This clone was observed a handful of times. This CDR3 reads CASSLGGISYEQYF. The CDR3, as DNA: TGTGCCAGCAGTTTAGGCGGTATCAGCTACGAGCAGTACTTC. J is TRBJ2-7 and V is TRBV28; no reliable D call. V dropped 2 bases and J dropped 3 bases, with 11 bases sitting between them. From germline, CDR1 is MDHEN and CDR2 SYDVKM. This CDR3 comprises 14 residues.

The chain employs TRBV25-1 and TRBJ1-2, with 9 bases matching TRBD1. The CDR3 consists of 12 residues. V was clipped by 6 bases and J by 12 bases; unmatched bases: 8. CDR1 is MGHDK and CDR2 is SYGVNS in the germline V gene. This CDR3 reads CASSPGTGSHTF. For the CDR3, the DNA is TGTGCCAGCAGCCCCGGGACAGGGTCCCACACCTTC.

This chain joins TRBV11-3 and TRBJ2-1, with 8 bases fitting TRBD2. The germline V gene has CDR1 SGHNT and CDR2 YENEEA. The ends lost 1 base at V and 4 bases at J; junction bases unmatched: 3. The CDR3 totals 15 residues. This CDR3 reads CASSLGAGGYNEQFF. CDR3 nucleotides: TGTGCCAGCAGCTTAGGTGCGGGGGGATACAATGAGCAGTTCTTC.

J is TRBJ2-3 and V is TRBV4-2; the match to TRBD2 covers 7 bases. Germline V gene lookup returns CDR1 LGHNA and CDR2 YNFKEQ. This CDR3 is built from 16 residues. Trimming took 1 base from V and 2 from J; bases not matched to a gene: 6. The CDR3 region is CASSQGDGGITDTQYF. The CDR3 nucleotides read TGTGCCAGCAGCCAAGGTGACGGGGGGATCACAGATACGCAGTATTTT.

The chain has TRBV29-1 and TRBJ1-1; 7 nucleotides match TRBD1. The V gene end was trimmed by 6 bases and the J gene end by 0 bases; junction bases not matched to a gene: 7. CDR1 and CDR2 from the germline V gene are SQVTM and ANQGSEA. CDR3 length: 14 amino acids. The CDR3 DNA reads TGCAGCGTCGCGGAGGGACAGTTGAACACTGAAGCTTTCTTT. This translates into CSVAEGQLNTEAFF.

The gene calls are TRBV6-5 and TRBJ1-1; no clear D gene. V was shortened by 0 bases and J by 1 base, with 9 bases between the two germline ends. The CDR3 has 15 amino acids. The V gene's germline CDR1 is MNHEY and CDR2 SVGAGI. The CDR3 coding sequence is TGTGCCAGCAGTTACTCCTGGCCCGCGAACACTGAAGCTTTCTTT. This gives the protein CASSYSWPANTEAFF.

V gene TRBV27 combines with J gene TRBJ2-3; perhaps TRBD2 as D (5 bases). This CDR3 is 15 amino acids long. Germline V CDR1 and CDR2: MNHEY, SMNVEV (reference sequence). V lost 6 bases, J lost 5 bases, and 18 bases lay in between. The CDR3 here is CASRPRTSRGDTQYF. DNA of the CDR3: TGTGCCAGCAGACCTAGGACCTCCCGGGGAGATACGCAGTATTTT.

V usage is TRBV7-3 and J usage is TRBJ2-1; D is unclear. The germline CDR1 and CDR2 sequences are SGHTA and FQGTGA. CDR3 length: 15 residues. V lost 5 bases and J 0 bases, leaving 11 bases between the germline ends. The CDR3 nucleotides read TGTGCCAGCAGCCAAGGTCCCAGCTCCTACAATGAGCAGTTCTTC. Residues: CASSQGPSSYNEQFF.

The chain recombines TRBV13 with TRBJ2-1; 11 bases match TRBD2. The CDR3 loop spans 18 amino acids. Germline values: CDR1 PRHDT, CDR2 FYEKMQ (reference sequence). V trimming: 2 bases; J trimming: 2 bases; junction bases outside the gene matches: 8. This CDR3 reads CASSLSLAGGQAYNEQFF. CDR3 coding DNA: TGTGCCAGCAGCTTAAGTCTAGCGGGGGGCCAAGCCTACAATGAGCAGTTCTTC.